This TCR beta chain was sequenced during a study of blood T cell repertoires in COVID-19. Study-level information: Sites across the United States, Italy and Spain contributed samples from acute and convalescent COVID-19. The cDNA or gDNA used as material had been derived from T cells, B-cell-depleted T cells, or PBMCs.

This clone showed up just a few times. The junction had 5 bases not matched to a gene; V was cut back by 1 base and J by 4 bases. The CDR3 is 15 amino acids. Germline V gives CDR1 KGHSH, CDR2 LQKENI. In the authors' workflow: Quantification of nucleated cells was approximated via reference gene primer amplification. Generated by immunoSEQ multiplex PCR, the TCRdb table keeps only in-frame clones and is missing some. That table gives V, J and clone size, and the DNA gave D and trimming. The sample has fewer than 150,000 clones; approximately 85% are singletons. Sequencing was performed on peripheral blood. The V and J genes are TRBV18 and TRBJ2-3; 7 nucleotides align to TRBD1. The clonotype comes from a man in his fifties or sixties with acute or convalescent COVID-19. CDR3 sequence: CASSPQGAGSDTQYF. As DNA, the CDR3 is TGTGCCAGCTCACCACAGGGGGCAGGATCAGATACGCAGTATTTT. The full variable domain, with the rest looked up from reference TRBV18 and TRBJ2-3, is NAGVMQNPRHLVRRRGQEARLRCSPMKGHSHVYWYRQLPEEGLKFMVYLQKENIIDESGMPKERFSAEFPKEGPSILRIQQVVRGDSAAYFCASSPQGAGSDTQYFGPGTRLTVL.